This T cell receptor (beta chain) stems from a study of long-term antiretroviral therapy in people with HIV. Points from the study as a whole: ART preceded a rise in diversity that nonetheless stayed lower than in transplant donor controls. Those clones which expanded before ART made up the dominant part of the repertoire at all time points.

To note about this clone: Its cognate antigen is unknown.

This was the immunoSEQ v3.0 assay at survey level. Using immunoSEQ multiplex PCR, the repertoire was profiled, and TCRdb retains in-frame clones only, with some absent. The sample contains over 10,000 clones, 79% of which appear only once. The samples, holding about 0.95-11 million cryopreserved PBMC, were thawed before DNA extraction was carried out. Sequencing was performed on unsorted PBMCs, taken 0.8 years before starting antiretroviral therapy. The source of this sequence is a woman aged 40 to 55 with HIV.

The DNA of the CDR3 is TGTGCCAGCAGTCCCCTCGAGGGCGAGCAGTACTTC. Protein sequence: CASSPLEGEQYF. V gene TRBV28 combines with J gene TRBJ2-7, with D possibly matching TRBD2 (5 bases). Germline V gene sequence: CDR1 MDHEN, CDR2 SYDVKM. Trimming took off 5 bases at V and 6 bases at J, with 11 bases between the two ends. The CDR3 totals 12 residues.